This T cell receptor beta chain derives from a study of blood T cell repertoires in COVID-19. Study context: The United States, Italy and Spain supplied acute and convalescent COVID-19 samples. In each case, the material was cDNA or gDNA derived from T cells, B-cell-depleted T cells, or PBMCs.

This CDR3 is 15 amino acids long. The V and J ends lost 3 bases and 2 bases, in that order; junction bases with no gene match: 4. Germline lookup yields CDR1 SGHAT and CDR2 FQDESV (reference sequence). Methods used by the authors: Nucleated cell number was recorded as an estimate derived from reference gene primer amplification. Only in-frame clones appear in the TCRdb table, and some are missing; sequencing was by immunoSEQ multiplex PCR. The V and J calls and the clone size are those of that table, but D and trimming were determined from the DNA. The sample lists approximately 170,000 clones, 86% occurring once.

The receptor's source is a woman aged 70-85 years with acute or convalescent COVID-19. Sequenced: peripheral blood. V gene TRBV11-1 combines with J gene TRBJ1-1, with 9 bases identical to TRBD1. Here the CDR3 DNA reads TGTGCCAGCAGCTTGCGGACAGGGGCCAACACTGAAGCTTTCTTT. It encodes CASSLRTGANTEAFF.